These T cell receptor beta chains were read from a single sample in a study of cytomegalovirus exposure and HLA in healthy donors. Sequenced by immunoSEQ multiplex PCR; TCRdb stores in-frame clones only, minus some. The sample gives tens of thousands of clones, roughly 90% of which show up once; around 1.7% is in the top ten. Sample: PBMCs. These TCRs come from a young woman in good health and CMV-seronegative. The CDR3 runs from the conserved cysteine through the conserved F or W. Fields, in order: J gene, V gene, D gene, clone size, CDR3 DNA, CDR3 protein. The D gene is left open where the match is weak. Rows give clone size only sometimes, using once, few, many, or a class for an expanded clone.

>TRBJ2-1|TRBV27|NA|NA
TGTGCCAGCAGTTTATCGTATCGGACTGGGTACAATGAGCAGTTCTTC
CASSLSYRTGYNEQFF
>TRBJ1-2|TRBV28|NA|NA
TGTGCCAGCAGTTTATTAGCAGGGTTTAACTATGGCTACACCTTC
CASSLLAGFNYGYTF
>TRBJ2-1|TRBV5-4|NA|NA
TGTGCCAGCAGCCCTGGACGGGAGTTCGATGAGCAGTTCTTC
CASSPGREFDEQFF
>TRBJ1-2|TRBV5-1|TRBD1|NA
TGCGCCAGCAGCACGGGACAGAACTATGGCTACACCTTC
CASSTGQNYGYTF
>TRBJ2-1|TRBV30|TRBD1|NA
TGTGCCTGGAGTGGGGGGACAGGGGTTGATGAGCAGTTCTTC
CAWSGGTGVDEQFF
>TRBJ1-2|TRBV7-6|TRBD1|NA
TGTGCCAGCAGCTTAGTCCAGGGGGGCGCGGGCTATGGCTACACCTTC
CASSLVQGGAGYGYTF
>TRBJ1-4|TRBV10-1|NA|once
TGCGCCAGCCCTTTCGTAACTAATGAAAAACTGTTTTTT
CASPFVTNEKLFF
>TRBJ2-3|TRBV18|NA|NA
TGTGCCAGCTCACCGTCCTCGGGACACTCCACAGATACGCAGTATTTT
CASSPSSGHSTDTQYF
>TRBJ2-1|TRBV5-6|TRBD2|NA
TGTGCCAGCAGCTTGGTCGCGGGGGTGGGTGAGCAGTTCTTC
CASSLVAGVGEQFF
>TRBJ2-7|TRBV10-1|NA|NA
TGCGCCAGCGGGAGAGGGTACGAGCAGTACTTC
CASGRGYEQYF
>TRBJ1-3|TRBV19|TRBD1|NA
TGTGCCAGTACCTCGGACAGGGGGCCTGGAAACACCATATATTTT
CASTSDRGPGNTIYF
>TRBJ2-2|TRBV4-2|NA|NA
TGTGCCAGCAGCCCCACTATAGGGAACACCGGGGAGCTGTTTTTT
CASSPTIGNTGELFF
>TRBJ1-5|TRBV7-7|TRBD1|NA
TGTGCTAGCAGCGCTGGACAGGGGGTGATTCGGCAGTATAGCAATCAGCCCCAGCATTTT
CASSAGQGVIRQYSNQPQHF
>TRBJ2-2|TRBV19|NA|NA
TGTGCCAGTATTGAGGGCCCCGGGGAGCTGTTTTTT
CASIEGPGELFF
>TRBJ2-1|TRBV9|NA|NA
TGTGCCAGCAGCGCGACAGCGGGTGAGCAGTTCTTC
CASSATAGEQFF
>TRBJ1-1|TRBV27|TRBD1|NA
TGTGCCAGCATGGACAGGGCCGGTGGGACTGAAGCTTTCTTT
CASMDRAGGTEAFF
>TRBJ2-1|TRBV6-5|TRBD2|few
TGTGCCAGCAGCCCCTCCGGGGGGGTGATAAATGAGCAGTTCTTC
CASSPSGGVINEQFF
>TRBJ1-5|TRBV28|TRBD1|NA
TGTGCCAGCAGTTTACCCGGGACAGGGACCCAGCCCCAGCATTTT
CASSLPGTGTQPQHF
>TRBJ2-7|TRBV19|NA|large
TGTGCCAGTAGTAGAACAGTCTCCTACGAGCAGTACTTC
CASSRTVSYEQYF
>TRBJ2-7|TRBV7-8|TRBD2|NA
TGTGCCAGCAGCTTAGGGACTAGCGGGATGAGGAACTACGAGCAGTACTTC
CASSLGTSGMRNYEQYF
>TRBJ1-2|TRBV5-1|TRBD1|NA
TGCGCCAGCAGCGCCAGACTGGACAGGGGTCAGTATGGCTACACCTTC
CASSARLDRGQYGYTF
>TRBJ2-7|TRBV5-1|NA|once
TGCGCCAGCAGCTCGCTCGGCAGGGCTGGCGAGCAGTACTTC
CASSSLGRAGEQYF
>TRBJ1-2|TRBV7-2|TRBD1|NA
TGTGCCAGCAGGCGTCCGGGACAGGGCCCAAGGGGCTATGGCTACACCTTC
CASRRPGQGPRGYGYTF
>TRBJ1-2|TRBV7-2|TRBD1|NA
TGTGCCAGCAGCAAAGGACAGGTTTATGGCTACACCTTC
CASSKGQVYGYTF
>TRBJ2-5|TRBV5-5|NA|NA
TGTGCCAGCAGCTTGTCCGGGGGGCGGTACCAAGAGACCCAGTACTTC
CASSLSGGRYQETQYF
>TRBJ2-1|TRBV6-1|TRBD2|few
TGTGCCAGCCAAGCGGGAGAGTACAATGAGCAGTTCTTC
CASQAGEYNEQFF
>TRBJ2-7|TRBV10-3|TRBD1|NA
TGTGCCATCAGTGGGATCGGGACAGTGCCCGAGCAGTACTTC
CAISGIGTVPEQYF
>TRBJ1-4|TRBV10-3|NA|NA
TGTGCCATCAGTTCAGGGCCGGGTGAAAAACTGTTTTTT
CAISSGPGEKLFF
>TRBJ2-5|TRBV29-1|NA|NA
TGCAGCGTTGAAGCCCCGGGACTTCAAGAGACCCAGTACTTC
CSVEAPGLQETQYF
>TRBJ2-1|TRBV4-3|NA|NA
TGCGCCAGCAGCCAAGTCAGAAATATGTACAATGAGCAGTTCTTC
CASSQVRNMYNEQFF
>TRBJ1-2|TRBV2|NA|NA
TGTGCCAGCACTTACGGACAGACCGAGCGGGGCTACACCTTC
CASTYGQTERGYTF
>TRBJ1-2|TRBV28|TRBD1|NA
TGTGCCAGCAGTTTCTGGGACAGGGTATACGGCTACACCTTC
CASSFWDRVYGYTF
>TRBJ2-3|TRBV6-1|TRBD2|NA
TGTGCCAGCATGGGGGGGTACACAGATACGCAGTATTTT
CASMGGYTDTQYF
>TRBJ2-2|TRBV21-1|NA|NA
TGTGCCAGCAGCAGTGGACTAGCGGGAGGCACCGGGGAGCTGTTTTTT
CASSSGLAGGTGELFF
>TRBJ2-7|TRBV6-5|TRBD1|NA
TGTGCCAGCAGTCCGCCGGGACAGACCTACGAGCAGTACTTC
CASSPPGQTYEQYF
>TRBJ2-5|TRBV30|NA|NA
TGTGCCTGGTCCTGGAAGGGGCCCCAAGAGACCCAGTACTTC
CAWSWKGPQETQYF
>TRBJ2-3|TRBV7-2|NA|NA
TGTGCCAGCAGCTTGGTAGCGCGCACAGATACGCAGTATTTT
CASSLVARTDTQYF
>TRBJ2-7|TRBV19|TRBD1|NA
TGTGCCAGTAGTATAGACGGGACAGGGGGCTACAACGAGCAGTACTTC
CASSIDGTGGYNEQYF
>TRBJ2-1|TRBV14|TRBD1|NA
TGTGCCAGCAGCCAAGAGGGACAGGGGAACAATGAGCAGTTCTTC
CASSQEGQGNNEQFF
>TRBJ2-1|TRBV7-2|TRBD2|NA
TGTGCCAGCAGCCACGGGGGGGCGGTCTACAATGAGCAGTTCTTC
CASSHGGAVYNEQFF
>TRBJ2-3|TRBV11-1|NA|NA
TGTGCCATTCAAAACACAGATACGCAGTATTTT
CAIQNTDTQYF
>TRBJ1-2|TRBV9|TRBD1|NA
TGTGCCAGCAGCGAGCCGGGACAGGACACCTTC
CASSEPGQDTF
>TRBJ2-7|TRBV9|NA|NA
TGTGCCAGCAGCGTAGGAGGAGGGCCAGACGAGCAGTACTTC
CASSVGGGPDEQYF
>TRBJ2-7|TRBV7-3|TRBD2|NA
TGTGCCAGCAGCTCATTACTAGCGGGGGGATACTACGAGCAGTACTTC
CASSSLLAGGYYEQYF
>TRBJ1-1|TRBV5-1|TRBD1|NA
TGCGCCAGCAGCTTGGAGGCCCGAACAGGGGACACTGAAGCTTTCTTT
CASSLEARTGDTEAFF
>TRBJ1-1|TRBV28|NA|NA
TGTGCCAGCAGCCGCCTGACAGCTCCTCGGGAAGCTTTCTTT
CASSRLTAPREAFF